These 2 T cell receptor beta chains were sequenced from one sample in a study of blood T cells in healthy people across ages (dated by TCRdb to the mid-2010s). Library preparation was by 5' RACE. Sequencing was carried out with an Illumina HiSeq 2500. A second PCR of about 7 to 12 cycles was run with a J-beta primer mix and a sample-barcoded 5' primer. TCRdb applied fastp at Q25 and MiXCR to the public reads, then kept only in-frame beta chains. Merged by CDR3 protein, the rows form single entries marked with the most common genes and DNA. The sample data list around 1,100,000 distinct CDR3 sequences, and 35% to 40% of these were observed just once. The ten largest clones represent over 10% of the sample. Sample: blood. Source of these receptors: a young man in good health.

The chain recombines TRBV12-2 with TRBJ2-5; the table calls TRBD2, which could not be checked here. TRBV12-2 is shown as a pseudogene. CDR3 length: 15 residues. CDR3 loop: CASRLGRLLTSTEYF. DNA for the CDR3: TGTGCAAGTCGCTTGGGCCGGTTGCTCACCTCGACGGAGTACTTC.

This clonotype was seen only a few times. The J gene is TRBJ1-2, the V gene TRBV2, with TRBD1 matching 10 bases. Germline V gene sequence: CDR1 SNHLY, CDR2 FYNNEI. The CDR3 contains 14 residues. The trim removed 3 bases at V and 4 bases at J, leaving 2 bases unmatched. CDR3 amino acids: CASSDWDRGYGYTF. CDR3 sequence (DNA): TGTGCCAGCAGTGATTGGGACAGGGGCTATGGCTACACCTTC.